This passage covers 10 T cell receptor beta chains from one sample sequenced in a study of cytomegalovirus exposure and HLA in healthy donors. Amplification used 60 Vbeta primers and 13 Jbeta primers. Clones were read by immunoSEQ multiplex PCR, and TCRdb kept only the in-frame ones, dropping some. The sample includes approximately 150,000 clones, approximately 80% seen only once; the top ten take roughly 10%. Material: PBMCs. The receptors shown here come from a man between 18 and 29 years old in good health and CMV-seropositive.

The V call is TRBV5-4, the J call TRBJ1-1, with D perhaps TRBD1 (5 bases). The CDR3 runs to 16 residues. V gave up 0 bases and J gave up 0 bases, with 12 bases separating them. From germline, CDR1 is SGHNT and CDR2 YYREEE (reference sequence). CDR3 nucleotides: TGTGCCAGCAGCTTGGACGGGGGGGGACTGAACACTGAAGCTTTCTTT. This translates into CASSLDGGGLNTEAFF. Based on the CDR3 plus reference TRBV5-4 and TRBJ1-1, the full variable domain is ETGVTQSPTHLIKTRGQQVTLRCSSQSGHNTVSWYQQALGQGPQFIFQYYREEENGRGNFPPRFSGLQFPNYSSELNVNALELDDSALYLCASSLDGGGLNTEAFFGQGTRLTVV.

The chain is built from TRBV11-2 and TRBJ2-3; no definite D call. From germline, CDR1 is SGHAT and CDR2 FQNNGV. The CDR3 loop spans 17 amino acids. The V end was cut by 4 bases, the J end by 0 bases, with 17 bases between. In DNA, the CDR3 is TGTGCCAGCAGCTCTCCTTGGGCGCTACTTAGCACAGATACGCAGTATTTT. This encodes CASSSPWALLSTDTQYF. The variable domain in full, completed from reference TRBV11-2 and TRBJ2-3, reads EAGVAQSPRYKIIEKRQSVAFWCNPISGHATLYWYQQILGQGPKLLIQFQNNGVVDDSQLPKDRFSAERLKGVDSTLKIQPAKLEDSAVYLCASSSPWALLSTDTQYFGPGTRLTVL.

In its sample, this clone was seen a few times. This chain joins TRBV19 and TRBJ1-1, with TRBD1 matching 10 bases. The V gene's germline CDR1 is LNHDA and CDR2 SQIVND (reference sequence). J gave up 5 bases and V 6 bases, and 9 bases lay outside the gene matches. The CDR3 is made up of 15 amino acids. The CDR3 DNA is TGTGCCAGTAGGGCGCGGGACAGGGGAAGGACTGAAGCTTTCTTT. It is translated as CASRARDRGRTEAFF.

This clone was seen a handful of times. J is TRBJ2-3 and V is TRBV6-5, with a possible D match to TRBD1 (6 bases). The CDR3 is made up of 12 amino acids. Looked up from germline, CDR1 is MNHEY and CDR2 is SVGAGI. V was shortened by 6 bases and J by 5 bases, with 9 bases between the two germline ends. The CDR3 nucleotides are TGTGCCAGCAGCGCAGGGGAAGATACGCAGTATTTT. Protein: CASSAGEDTQYF.

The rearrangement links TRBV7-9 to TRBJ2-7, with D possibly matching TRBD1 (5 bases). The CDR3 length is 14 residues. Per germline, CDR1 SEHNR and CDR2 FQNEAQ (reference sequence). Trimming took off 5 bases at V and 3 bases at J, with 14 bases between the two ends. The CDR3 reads CASSAQGDGYEQYF. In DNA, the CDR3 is TGTGCCAGCAGCGCCCAGGGTGATGGCTACGAGCAGTACTTC.

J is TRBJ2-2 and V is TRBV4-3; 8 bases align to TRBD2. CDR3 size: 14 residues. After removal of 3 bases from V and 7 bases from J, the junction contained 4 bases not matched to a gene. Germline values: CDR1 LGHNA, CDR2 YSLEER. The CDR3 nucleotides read TGCGCCAGCAGCCACGGGGGGGGCGGCGGGGAGCTGTTTTTT. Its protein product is CASSHGGGGGELFF.

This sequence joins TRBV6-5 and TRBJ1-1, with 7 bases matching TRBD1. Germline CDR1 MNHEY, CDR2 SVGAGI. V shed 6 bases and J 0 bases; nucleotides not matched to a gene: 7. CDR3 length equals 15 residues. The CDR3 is CASRKGQSMNTEAFF. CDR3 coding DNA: TGTGCCAGCAGGAAGGGACAGTCAATGAACACTGAAGCTTTCTTT.

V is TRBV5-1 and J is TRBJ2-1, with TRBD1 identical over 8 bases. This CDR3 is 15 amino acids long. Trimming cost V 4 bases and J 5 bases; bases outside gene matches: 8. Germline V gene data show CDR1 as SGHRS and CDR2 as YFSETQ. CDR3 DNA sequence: TGCGCCAGCAGCCTACTGACAGGGGAGCACAATGAGCAGTTCTTC. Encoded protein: CASSLLTGEHNEQFF.

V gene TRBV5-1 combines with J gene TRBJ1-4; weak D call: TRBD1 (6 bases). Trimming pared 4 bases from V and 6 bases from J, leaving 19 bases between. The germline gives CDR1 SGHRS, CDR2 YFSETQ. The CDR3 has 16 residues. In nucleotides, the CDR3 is TGCGCCAGCAGCAAAAGCCCACGGGGGGCTGATGAAAAACTGTTTTTT. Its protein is CASSKSPRGADEKLFF.

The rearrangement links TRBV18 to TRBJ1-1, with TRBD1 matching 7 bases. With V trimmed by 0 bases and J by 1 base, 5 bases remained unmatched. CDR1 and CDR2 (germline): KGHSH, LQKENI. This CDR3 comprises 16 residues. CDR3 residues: CASSPPAQGGNTEAFF. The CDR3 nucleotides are TGTGCCAGCTCACCACCCGCCCAGGGGGGGAACACTGAAGCTTTCTTT.